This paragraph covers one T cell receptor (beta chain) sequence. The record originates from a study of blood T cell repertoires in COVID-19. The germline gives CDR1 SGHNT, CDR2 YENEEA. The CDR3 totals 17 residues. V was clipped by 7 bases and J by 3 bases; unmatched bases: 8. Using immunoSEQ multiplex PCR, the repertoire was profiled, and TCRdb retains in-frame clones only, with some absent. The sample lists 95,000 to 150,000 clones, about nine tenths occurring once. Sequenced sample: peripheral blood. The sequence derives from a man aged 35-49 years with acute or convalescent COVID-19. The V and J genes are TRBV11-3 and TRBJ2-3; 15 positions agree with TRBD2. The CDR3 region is CASTPPGLAGGTDTQYF. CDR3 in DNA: TGTGCCAGCACCCCGCCGGGACTAGCGGGAGGTACAGATACGCAGTATTTT.